This TCR beta chain was obtained from a study of long-term antiretroviral therapy in people with HIV. This CDR3 spans 13 amino acids. The germline V gene has CDR1 MNHNY and CDR2 SVGAGI (reference sequence). V lost 7 bases to trimming and J lost 6 bases, with 13 bases between them. The assay, immunoSEQ v3.0, was run at survey level. Method: immunoSEQ multiplex PCR; TCRdb's copy keeps in-frame clones and lacks some. The table shows 23,000 or so clones, with 79% occurring only once. The chain joins TRBV6-6 to TRBJ1-5; perhaps TRBD1 as D (6 bases). The source of this sequence is a man in his thirties or forties with HIV. The sequencing here drew on unsorted PBMCs, taken 2.1 years after starting antiretroviral therapy. CDR3 residues: CASMHGGAQPQHF. CDR3 DNA: TGTGCCAGCATGCATGGGGGCGCTCAGCCCCAGCATTTT.